The rows below give T cell receptor beta chains drawn from one sample of a study of T cell responses to AZD1222 COVID-19 vaccine. Generated by immunoSEQ multiplex PCR, the TCRdb table keeps only in-frame clones and is missing some. Here the sample spans about 110,000 clones, around 90% being singletons. The material was peripheral blood, obtained 28 days after the second AZD1222 dose. These receptors originate from an adult who received the AZD1222 COVID-19 vaccine. The conserved cysteine and the conserved F or W are not part of the CDR3 here. The D gene is left open where the match is weak. Some rows mark clone size as missing; the rest say once, few, many or name a class of expanded clone.

clone size	CDR3 length	V gene	D gene	J gene	CDR3 protein
.	12	TRBV13	.	TRBJ2-5	ASSLLKEEETQY
.	15	TRBV5-1	TRBD2	TRBJ2-1	ASSLDALAGGLNEQF
.	12	TRBV30	TRBD1	TRBJ2-1	AWMGDRGRREQF
.	13	TRBV5-1	TRBD2	TRBJ2-7	ASSPGAGGRGEQY
once	11	TRBV5-4	.	TRBJ1-1	ASSRAGNTEAF
.	13	TRBV28	TRBD2	TRBJ2-1	ASTPGLAGNNEQF
.	12	TRBV6-6	.	TRBJ1-2	ASSYPARQGGYT
.	12	TRBV7-2	TRBD2	TRBJ2-3	ASSPGGFADTQY
once	12	TRBV19	.	TRBJ2-1	ASRGTAVVSEQF
.	13	TRBV7-6	TRBD2	TRBJ2-3	ASSPLAGGADTQY
.	12	TRBV2	TRBD1	TRBJ2-5	ASRVDRAQETQY
.	11	TRBV7-2	TRBD1	TRBJ1-2	ASSLVGGKGYT
.	10	TRBV6-5	TRBD2	TRBJ2-3	ASSTRRETQY
.	13	TRBV27	.	TRBJ1-5	ASSLWGANNQPQH
.	13	TRBV2	TRBD1	TRBJ1-6	ASMGDRAYNSPLH
.	12	TRBV28	TRBD1	TRBJ1-3	ASRAGTARNTIY
.	12	TRBV30	.	TRBJ1-1	AWSVLDLETEAF
few	13	TRBV5-6	.	TRBJ2-2	ASSLEVRVTGELF
.	11	TRBV29-1	TRBD1	TRBJ1-1	SVEGTGNTEAF
.	9	TRBV10-2	.	TRBJ2-7	ASRGGYEQY
.	14	TRBV5-1	.	TRBJ1-3	ASSLEAGVSGNTIY
.	12	TRBV12-5	.	TRBJ2-1	ASAPGRVYNEQF
.	11	TRBV5-1	.	TRBJ2-5	ASYTPGKETQY
.	11	TRBV27	.	TRBJ2-3	ASSPSPPDTQY
.	13	TRBV6-5	TRBD1	TRBJ2-2	ASSYSQGVGGELF
.	13	TRBV11-3	TRBD1	TRBJ2-3	ASSAGQGSADTQY
.	13	TRBV9	.	TRBJ2-5	ASSARDTGRETQY
.	12	TRBV24-1	TRBD1	TRBJ2-3	ATSDPTGVDTQY
.	13	TRBV6-5	TRBD1	TRBJ2-7	ASSSTGGGIHEQY
.	13	TRBV19	TRBD2	TRBJ2-2	ASSIRLAGHGELF
.	12	TRBV6-4	.	TRBJ2-7	ASSEIGVRSEQY
.	13	TRBV6-5	TRBD2	TRBJ2-1	ASSPIAGGYNEQF
.	11	TRBV30	.	TRBJ2-3	AWSVQYGDTQY
.	12	TRBV30	.	TRBJ2-1	AGEGADLYNEQF
.	13	TRBV10-2	.	TRBJ1-1	ASRKAGGGHTEAF
.	16	TRBV4-1	TRBD1	TRBJ2-5	ASSQALRDRDGIETQY
.	12	TRBV3-1/TRBV3-2	TRBD2	TRBJ2-5	ASSPRGGGETQY
once	13	TRBV5-1	TRBD2	TRBJ2-2	ASRPLAGETGELF
.	13	TRBV7-2	TRBD2	TRBJ2-3	ASSQGLAGADTQY
.	10	TRBV12-3/TRBV12-4	.	TRBJ2-5	ASTLLGGTQY
.	11	TRBV27	TRBD2	TRBJ2-1	VVGLAGVVEQF
.	14	TRBV21-1	.	TRBJ1-6	ASSKVRDGGNSPLH
.	13	TRBV7-6	.	TRBJ2-7	ASSLGTGKTYEQY
.	10	TRBV2	.	TRBJ1-2	ASGLQGNGYT
.	14	TRBV6-2/TRBV6-3	TRBD2	TRBJ2-2	ASSKRLASITGELF
once	13	TRBV13	TRBD1	TRBJ2-3	ASSEGTGMSDTQY
.	12	TRBV5-8	.	TRBJ2-5	ASSLGDRVETQY
.	11	TRBV5-5	.	TRBJ1-1	ASSGWVQVEAF